This T cell receptor beta chain was observed in a study of monozygotic twins with inflammatory bowel disease. CDR1 is SGDLS, CDR2 YYNGEE, per germline. The CDR3 loop spans 14 amino acids. Template-switch reactions added UMIs with a 6-nucleotide sample barcode. TCRdb reanalyzed the 5' RACE reads and collapses them to one entry per CDR3 protein, without DNA. The sample shows over 100,000 distinct CDR3 sequences, and around 12% sits with its ten largest clones. Sampling involved one blood draw (more than 2.3 ml) for every donor. Sequenced material: blood. The receptor was derived from a human donor with ulcerative colitis or Crohn's disease, or a healthy co-twin of an affected twin (not recorded which). The chain carries TRBV9 and TRBJ1-1; TCRdb reports TRBD1, a call that lacks DNA to check it against. This chain's CDR3 is CASSVLTGDGGAFF.